These 18 T cell receptor beta chains share one sample of origin, sequenced in a study of OX40 agonist ivuxolimab in advanced cancers. TCRdb's table, derived via immunoSEQ multiplex PCR, lists solely in-frame clones and lacks some. Here the sample spans around 70,000 clones, about 85% being singletons. Sequencing was performed on CD4+ or CD8+ T cells sorted from blood, taken in a trial of the OX40 agonist ivuxolimab. The receptors were sampled from an adult with an advanced solid tumor such as melanoma, head and neck, liver or kidney cancer.

V and J are TRBV7-9 and TRBJ2-1, with 10 bases lining up with TRBD2. The V gene's germline CDR1 is SEHNR and CDR2 FQNEAQ (reference sequence). The CDR3 is made up of 17 amino acids. V shed 3 bases, J shed 3 bases, and the junction held 8 bases outside the gene matches. The CDR3 coding sequence is TGTGCCAGCAGCTTCCATCTAGCGGGGGTCAACTACAATGAGCAGTTCTTC. Translated: CASSFHLAGVNYNEQFF.

The rearrangement uses TRBV4-3 and TRBJ1-1, with D possibly being TRBD1 (6 bases). CDR1 and CDR2 from the germline V gene are LGHNA and YSLEER. V gave up 4 bases and J gave up 5 bases, with 17 bases separating them. The CDR3 is 15 amino acids. The CDR3 DNA sequence: TGCGCCAGCAGCCGGGCAGGCAGGGGAGGGACTGAAGCTTTCTTT. Its translation is CASSRAGRGGTEAFF.

This clone was observed a single time. The chain is built from TRBV6-6 and TRBJ1-4; the D is unclear. This CDR3 spans 15 amino acids. Germline V gene sequence: CDR1 MNHNY, CDR2 SVGAGI (reference sequence). V shed 0 bases and J shed 5 bases, with 10 bases lying between them. The CDR3: CASSYSDRRNEKLFF. Written as DNA, the CDR3 is TGTGCCAGCAGTTACTCGGATCGGAGGAATGAAAAACTGTTTTTT.

The chain carries TRBV5-8 and TRBJ1-5; D remains ambiguous. Deletions cut 2 bases from V and 0 bases from J, with 6 bases between. This CDR3 contains 14 residues. CDR1 and CDR2 (germline): SGHTS, YDEGEE. The CDR3, as DNA: TGTGCCAGCAGCTTATGGGATAGCAATCAGCCCCAGCATTTT. Protein product: CASSLWDSNQPQHF.

The gene calls are TRBV11-3 and TRBJ2-7; D may be TRBD1 (6 bases). The CDR3 has 12 residues. CDR1 SGHNT and CDR2 YENEEA come from the germline V gene. V was pared by 4 bases and J by 6 bases, with 10 bases between. CDR3 sequence (DNA): TGTGCCAGCAGCTCCAACAGGGCCGAGCAGTACTTC. It encodes CASSSNRAEQYF. The entire variable domain, with the rest obtained from reference TRBV11-3 and TRBJ2-7, is as follows: EAGVVQSPRYKIIEKKQPVAFWCNPISGHNTLYWYLQNLGQGPELLIRYENEEAVDDSQLPKDRFSAERLKGVDSTLKIQPAELGDSAVYLCASSSNRAEQYFGPGTRLTVT.

This clone was seen only a few times. In DNA, the CDR3 is TGCGCCAGCAGCCAAGGAGGAGTTTCCCGCGGGGAGACCCAGTACTTC. Translating it yields CASSQGGVSRGETQYF. V usage is TRBV4-3 and J usage is TRBJ2-5, with D possibly being TRBD2 (5 bases). V was clipped by 1 base and J by 5 bases, with 17 bases between them. In germline, CDR1 is LGHNA, CDR2 YSLEER. The CDR3 totals 16 residues.

CDR3 in amino acids: CASTQRENTEAFF. The CDR3 DNA is TGTGCCAGCACCCAGAGGGAGAACACTGAAGCTTTCTTT. The chain carries TRBV6-5 and TRBJ1-1; D is undetermined. Germline V gene lookup returns CDR1 MNHEY and CDR2 SVGAGI. CDR3 length: 13 amino acids. Trimming left V 7 bases short and J 1 base short, with 10 bases between.

The gene calls are TRBV15 and TRBJ2-3; D is perhaps TRBD2 (6 bases). Germline V gene data show CDR1 as LNHNV and CDR2 as YYDKDF (reference sequence). Trimming left V 4 bases short and J 5 bases short, with 13 bases between. The CDR3 covers 14 residues. The CDR3: CATSTRGGGDTQYF. DNA for the CDR3: TGTGCCACCAGCACCCGGGGAGGCGGAGATACGCAGTATTTT.

The V gene is TRBV19, the J gene TRBJ1-5; weak D call: TRBD1 (5 bases). Trimming pared 6 bases from V and 3 bases from J, leaving 12 bases between. In germline, CDR1 is LNHDA, CDR2 SQIVND (reference sequence). This CDR3 is 14 amino acids long. CDR3 amino acids: CASSWAGVNQPQHF. CDR3 coding DNA: TGTGCCAGTAGCTGGGCGGGGGTCAATCAGCCCCAGCATTTT.

The genes are TRBV9 and TRBJ1-3; D unresolved. Germline V CDR1 and CDR2: SGDLS, YYNGEE. Trimming cost V 0 bases and J 3 bases, with 13 bases left between them. This CDR3 spans 16 amino acids. The CDR3 sequence is CASSVAPAERGNTIYF. The CDR3 DNA reads as TGTGCCAGCAGCGTAGCTCCGGCGGAGCGTGGAAACACCATATATTTT.

The chain combines TRBV5-1 with TRBJ1-5; D not resolved. The V and J ends lost 0 bases and 4 bases respectively, with 5 bases between them. CDR3 length equals 13 residues. Germline lookup yields CDR1 SGHRS and CDR2 YFSETQ. CDR3: CASSLDGNQPQHF. The CDR3 coding sequence is TGCGCCAGCAGCTTGGATGGTAATCAGCCCCAGCATTTT.

The chain joins TRBV20-1 to TRBJ2-1; the D is unclear. V lost 0 bases and J lost 8, with 5 bases in between. The CDR3 loop spans 11 amino acids. Germline CDR1 is DFQATT and CDR2 is SNEGSKA (reference sequence). The CDR3: CSARDLYEQFF. DNA for the CDR3: TGCAGTGCTAGAGATTTGTATGAGCAGTTCTTC.

This clone was seen once. The V and J genes are TRBV9 and TRBJ1-3; D uncertain. CDR1 is SGDLS and CDR2 is YYNGEE in the germline V gene. V dropped 2 bases and J dropped 1 base, with 10 bases sitting between them. This CDR3 has 15 amino acids. CDR3 nucleotides: TGTGCCAGCAGCGTTCAAGGTTCGTCTGGAAACACCATATATTTT. Protein: CASSVQGSSGNTIYF.

The chain carries TRBV6-1 and TRBJ2-3, with D perhaps TRBD1 (6 bases). Trimming removed 8 bases at V and 2 bases at J, with 14 bases between. This CDR3 spans 14 amino acids. In germline, CDR1 is MNHNS, CDR2 SASEGT. CDR3 residues: CASEVGDTTDTQYF. For the CDR3, the DNA is TGTGCCAGCGAAGTCGGGGACACCACAGATACGCAGTATTTT.

The chain uses TRBV30 and TRBJ2-5, with 10 bases that match TRBD2. The CDR3 runs to 15 residues. V trimming: 0 bases; J trimming: 3 bases; junction bases outside the gene matches: 4. Germline-derived CDR1 and CDR2 are GTSNPN and SVGIG (reference sequence). CDR3 amino acids: CAWSVGLAGEETQYF. As DNA, the CDR3 is TGTGCCTGGAGTGTAGGCCTAGCGGGAGAAGAGACCCAGTACTTC.

The chain is built from TRBV7-8 and TRBJ2-1; D might be TRBD2 (6 bases). The CDR3 loop spans 13 amino acids. CDR1 is SGHVS and CDR2 is FQNEAQ in the germline V gene. V was cut by 3 bases and J by 10 bases, with 13 bases left in between. CDR3 in amino acids: CASSLGLLKEQFF. CDR3 nucleotide sequence: TGTGCCAGCAGCTTGGGACTCCTTAAGGAGCAGTTCTTC.

The chain joins TRBV5-6 to TRBJ2-5; weak D call: TRBD2 (5 bases). The V end was cut by 2 bases, the J end by 3 bases, with 14 bases between. Germline loops: CDR1 SGHDT, CDR2 YYEEEE. The CDR3 covers 15 residues. The CDR3 region has the DNA TGTGCCAGCAGCTTCCCCGCCGGGAACGAAGAGACCCAGTACTTC. Translated, it gives CASSFPAGNEETQYF.

V usage is TRBV5-5 and J usage is TRBJ1-5; D gene unclear. Germline values: CDR1 SGHKS, CDR2 YYEKEE (reference sequence). There are 15 residues in the CDR3. V was trimmed by 3 bases and J by 0 bases, leaving 10 bases between them. CDR3 sequence: CASSSTGISNQPQHF. CDR3 DNA: TGTGCCAGCAGCTCTACGGGAATTAGCAATCAGCCCCAGCATTTT.